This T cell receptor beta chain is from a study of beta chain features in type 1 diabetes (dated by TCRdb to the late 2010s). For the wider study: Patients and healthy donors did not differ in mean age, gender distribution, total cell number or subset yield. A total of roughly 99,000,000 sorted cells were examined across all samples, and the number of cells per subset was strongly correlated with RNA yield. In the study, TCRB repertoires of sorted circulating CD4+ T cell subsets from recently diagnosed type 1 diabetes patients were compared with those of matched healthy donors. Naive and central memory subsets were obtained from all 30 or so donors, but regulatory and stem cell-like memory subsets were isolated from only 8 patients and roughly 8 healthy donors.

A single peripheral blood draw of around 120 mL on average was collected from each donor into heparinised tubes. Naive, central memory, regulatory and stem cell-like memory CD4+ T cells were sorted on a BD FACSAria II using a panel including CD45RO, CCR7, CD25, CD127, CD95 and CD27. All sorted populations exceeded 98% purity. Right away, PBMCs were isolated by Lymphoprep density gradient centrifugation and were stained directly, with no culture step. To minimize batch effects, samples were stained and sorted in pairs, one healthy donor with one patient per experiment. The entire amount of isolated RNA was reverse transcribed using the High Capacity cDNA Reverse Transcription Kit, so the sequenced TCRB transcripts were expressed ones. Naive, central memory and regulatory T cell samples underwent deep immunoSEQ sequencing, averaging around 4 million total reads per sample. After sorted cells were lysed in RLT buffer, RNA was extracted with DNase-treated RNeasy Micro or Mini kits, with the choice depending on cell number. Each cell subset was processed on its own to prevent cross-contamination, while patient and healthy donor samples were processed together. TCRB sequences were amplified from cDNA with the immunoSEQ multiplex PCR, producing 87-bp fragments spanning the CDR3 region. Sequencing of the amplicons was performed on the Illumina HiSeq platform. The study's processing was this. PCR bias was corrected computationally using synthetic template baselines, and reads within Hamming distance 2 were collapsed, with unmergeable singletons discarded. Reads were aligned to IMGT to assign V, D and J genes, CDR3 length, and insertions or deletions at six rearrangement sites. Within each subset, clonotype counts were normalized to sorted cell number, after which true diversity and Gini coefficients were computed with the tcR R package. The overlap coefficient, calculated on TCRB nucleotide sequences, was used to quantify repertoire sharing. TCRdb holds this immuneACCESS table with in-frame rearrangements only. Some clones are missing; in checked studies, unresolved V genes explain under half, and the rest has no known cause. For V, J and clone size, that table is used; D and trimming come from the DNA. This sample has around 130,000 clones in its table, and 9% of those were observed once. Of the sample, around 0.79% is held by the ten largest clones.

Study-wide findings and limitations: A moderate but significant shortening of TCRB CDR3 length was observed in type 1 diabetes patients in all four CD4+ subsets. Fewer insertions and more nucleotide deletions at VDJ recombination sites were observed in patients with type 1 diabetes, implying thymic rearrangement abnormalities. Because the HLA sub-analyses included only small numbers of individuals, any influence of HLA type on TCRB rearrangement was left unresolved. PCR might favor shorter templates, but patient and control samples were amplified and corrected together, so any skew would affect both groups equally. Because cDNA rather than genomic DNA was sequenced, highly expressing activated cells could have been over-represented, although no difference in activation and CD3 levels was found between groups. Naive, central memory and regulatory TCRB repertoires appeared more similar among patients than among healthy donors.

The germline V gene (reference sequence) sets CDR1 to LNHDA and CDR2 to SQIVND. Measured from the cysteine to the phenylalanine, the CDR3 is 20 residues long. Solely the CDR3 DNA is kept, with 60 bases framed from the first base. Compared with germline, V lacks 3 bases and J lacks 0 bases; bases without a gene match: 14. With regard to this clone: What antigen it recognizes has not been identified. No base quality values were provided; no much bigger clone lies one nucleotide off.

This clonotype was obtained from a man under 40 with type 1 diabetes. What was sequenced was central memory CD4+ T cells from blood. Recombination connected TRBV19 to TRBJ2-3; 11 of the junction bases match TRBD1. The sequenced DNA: TGTGCCAGTAGTATTGGAACATCGGGACAGGGGGTCCCTAGCACAGATACGCAGTATTTT. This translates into CASSIGTSGQGVPSTDTQYF.